Each of the 9 T cell receptor beta chains below was sequenced from the same sample in a study of blood T cell repertoires in COVID-19. Generated by immunoSEQ multiplex PCR, the TCRdb table keeps only in-frame clones and is missing some. The table includes tens of thousands of clones, 70% to 80% detected once. Sequenced sample: peripheral blood. The receptors come from a man at least 80 years old with acute or convalescent COVID-19.

The J gene is TRBJ2-3, the V gene TRBV7-9, with no clear D. Germline values: CDR1 SEHNR, CDR2 FQNEAQ (reference sequence). Trimming cost V 4 bases and J 2 bases, with 16 bases left between them. This CDR3 has 16 residues. The CDR3 region is CASSSTLGRDTDTQYF. Here the CDR3 DNA reads TGTGCCAGCAGCTCAACTCTCGGTCGAGACACAGATACGCAGTATTTT.

Written as DNA, the CDR3 is TGTGCCACCTCGGGACAGACCGGGAACACTGAAGCTTTCTTT. Amino acid sequence: CATSGQTGNTEAFF. The rearrangement links TRBV11-3 to TRBJ1-1; 7 positions agree with TRBD1. The length of the CDR3 is 14 residues. Germline CDR1 reads SGHNT; CDR2 reads YENEEA. The trim removed 10 bases at V and 1 base at J, leaving 9 bases unmatched.

The chain joins TRBV5-5 to TRBJ2-1; the D is unclear. Trimming shortened V by 2 bases and J by 1 base, and 10 bases separated the two germline ends. Germline lookup yields CDR1 SGHKS and CDR2 YYEKEE (reference sequence). This CDR3 spans 15 amino acids. CDR3 sequence (DNA): TGTGCCAGCAGCTTTGATGGGCAATCCTACAATGAGCAGTTCTTC. Its protein is CASSFDGQSYNEQFF.

The V gene is TRBV12-3 or TRBV12-4, the J gene TRBJ1-1; D is uncertain. Trimming removed 2 bases at V and 7 bases at J, with 11 bases between. There are 13 residues in the CDR3. CDR3 region: CASSLSSRGEAFF. The DNA of the CDR3 is TGTGCCAGCAGTTTAAGTTCGCGGGGTGAAGCTTTCTTT.

This clone was counted only a few times. The genes are TRBV11-2 and TRBJ2-7, with 7 bases fitting TRBD1. Germline V gives CDR1 SGHAT, CDR2 FQNNGV. With 1 base clipped from V and 5 bases from J, the junction kept 5 bases outside the gene matches. This CDR3 has 14 amino acids. CDR3 in DNA: TGTGCCAGCAGCTTAGGACAGGGAATCCACGAGCAGTACTTC. It codes for CASSLGQGIHEQYF. Based on the CDR3 plus reference TRBV11-2 and TRBJ2-7, the full variable domain is EAGVAQSPRYKIIEKRQSVAFWCNPISGHATLYWYQQILGQGPKLLIQFQNNGVVDDSQLPKDRFSAERLKGVDSTLKIQPAKLEDSAVYLCASSLGQGIHEQYFGPGTRLTVT.

The V gene is TRBV28, the J gene TRBJ1-5; D gene ambiguous. Germline CDR1 reads MDHEN; CDR2 reads SYDVKM. This CDR3 is built from 14 residues. Trimming shortened V by 1 base and J by 4 bases, and 8 bases separated the two germline ends. The CDR3 sequence is CASSLSPSNQPQHF. CDR3 DNA: TGTGCCAGCAGTTTATCTCCCAGTAATCAGCCCCAGCATTTT.

The V gene is TRBV4-1, the J gene TRBJ1-5; a weak D match, TRBD1 (5 bases). Deletions cut 0 bases from V and 3 bases from J, with 12 bases between. From germline, CDR1 is MGHRA and CDR2 YSYEKL. The CDR3 totals 16 residues. This CDR3 is CASSQDLREANQPQHF. The CDR3 DNA follows: TGCGCCAGCAGCCAAGATCTCAGGGAGGCCAATCAGCCCCAGCATTTT.

The V and J genes are TRBV2 and TRBJ2-1; D is uncertain. V lost 2 bases to trimming and J lost 9 bases, with 11 bases between them. Germline V CDR1 and CDR2: SNHLY, FYNNEI. The CDR3 has 13 residues. The CDR3 sequence is CASSENQPGEQFF. CDR3 in DNA: TGTGCCAGCAGTGAAAACCAGCCGGGTGAGCAGTTCTTC.

V usage is TRBV24-1 and J usage is TRBJ1-2; D might be TRBD1 (5 bases). CDR3 length: 13 residues. Germline lookup yields CDR1 KGHDR and CDR2 SFDVKD. Trimming removed 1 base from V and 5 bases from J, with 7 bases in between. CDR3 protein: CATSDLAGYGYTF. CDR3 DNA: TGTGCCACCAGTGATTTAGCAGGGTATGGCTACACCTTC.